Listed below are T cell receptor beta chains from one sample, sequenced in a study of blood T cell repertoires in COVID-19. TCRdb's copy holds only in-frame clones and misses some; the assay was immunoSEQ multiplex PCR. This sample has some 12,000 clones, with approximately 88% found just once. The sample consisted of peripheral blood. These receptors originate from a human donor in a cohort sampled during active COVID-19. Both conserved end residues are part of each CDR3. Each record gives: J gene, clone size, V gene, CDR3 protein. Some rows have no size entry. The others give once, few or many, or a class for an expanded clone.

j_gene: TRBJ2-7; abundance: .; v_gene: TRBV27; CDR3aa: CASRQSRVSYEQYF
j_gene: TRBJ2-7; abundance: .; v_gene: TRBV4-1; CDR3aa: CASSQGTSGNYEQYF
j_gene: TRBJ2-1; abundance: .; v_gene: TRBV18; CDR3aa: CASSPNGGVYNEQFF
j_gene: TRBJ1-2; abundance: .; v_gene: TRBV12-3/TRBV12-4; CDR3aa: CASSFTGAYGYTF
j_gene: TRBJ2-5; abundance: .; v_gene: TRBV6-5; CDR3aa: CASSFTGGFQETQYF
j_gene: TRBJ2-5; abundance: once; v_gene: TRBV5-1; CDR3aa: CATKGGGGAQTQYF
j_gene: TRBJ1-2; abundance: .; v_gene: TRBV4-1; CDR3aa: CASSQRSQVLAGGERPTF
j_gene: TRBJ2-5; abundance: .; v_gene: TRBV7-9; CDR3aa: CASSYQGAQETQYF
j_gene: TRBJ2-5; abundance: .; v_gene: TRBV14; CDR3aa: CASSQGRLTETQYF
j_gene: TRBJ1-1; abundance: .; v_gene: TRBV30; CDR3aa: CAWSLLEGATEAFF
j_gene: TRBJ2-7; abundance: .; v_gene: TRBV18; CDR3aa: CASYPGVGSSYEQYF
j_gene: TRBJ2-1; abundance: .; v_gene: TRBV5-1; CDR3aa: CASRSTGLNEQFF
j_gene: TRBJ1-2; abundance: .; v_gene: TRBV27; CDR3aa: CASSFGQTGYGYTF
j_gene: TRBJ2-1; abundance: .; v_gene: TRBV28; CDR3aa: CASSEDRAVYNEQFF
j_gene: TRBJ2-1; abundance: .; v_gene: TRBV4-2; CDR3aa: CASSQDRPSGGNEQFF
j_gene: TRBJ2-2; abundance: .; v_gene: TRBV7-9; CDR3aa: CASSLTGGKNTGELFF
j_gene: TRBJ2-2; abundance: .; v_gene: TRBV5-1; CDR3aa: CASSGGQGADTGELFF
j_gene: TRBJ2-7; abundance: .; v_gene: TRBV7-2; CDR3aa: CASSLFGEGYEQYF
j_gene: TRBJ1-5; abundance: few; v_gene: TRBV2; CDR3aa: CASKDPRVRQPQHF
j_gene: TRBJ2-3; abundance: .; v_gene: TRBV5-1; CDR3aa: CASSLGSLGPTDTQYF
j_gene: TRBJ1-2; abundance: .; v_gene: TRBV7-9; CDR3aa: CASSPYGDSYGYTF
j_gene: TRBJ2-7; abundance: once; v_gene: TRBV19; CDR3aa: CASSGWDRDSVPYEQYF
j_gene: TRBJ2-1; abundance: .; v_gene: TRBV6-2/TRBV6-3; CDR3aa: CASSSPGQRGYLEQFF
j_gene: TRBJ1-5; abundance: .; v_gene: TRBV18; CDR3aa: CASSPQGLSQPQHF
j_gene: TRBJ2-3; abundance: .; v_gene: TRBV4-1; CDR3aa: CASSLSVADTQYF
j_gene: TRBJ2-3; abundance: few; v_gene: TRBV6-4; CDR3aa: CASSDSTSGGADTQYF
j_gene: TRBJ1-2; abundance: .; v_gene: TRBV19; CDR3aa: CASSLIRARRSPEEYGYTF
j_gene: TRBJ2-6; abundance: .; v_gene: TRBV9; CDR3aa: CASSVGYSGANVLTF
j_gene: TRBJ1-6; abundance: .; v_gene: TRBV27; CDR3aa: CASSLYSQGSSYNSPLHF
j_gene: TRBJ1-3; abundance: once; v_gene: TRBV18; CDR3aa: CASSPSDRVSGNTIYF
j_gene: TRBJ1-2; abundance: .; v_gene: TRBV5-1; CDR3aa: CASSLKLDSVLFF
j_gene: TRBJ1-2; abundance: .; v_gene: TRBV30; CDR3aa: CASWTGVYGYTF
j_gene: TRBJ1-5; abundance: .; v_gene: TRBV6-5; CDR3aa: CASTSGGNQPQHF
j_gene: TRBJ1-2; abundance: .; v_gene: TRBV9; CDR3aa: CASSVRQVPSSNYGYTF
j_gene: TRBJ2-6; abundance: once; v_gene: TRBV19; CDR3aa: CASSISRTRGLSLTF
j_gene: TRBJ1-1; abundance: .; v_gene: TRBV19; CDR3aa: CASSTYQGPEAFF
j_gene: TRBJ1-2; abundance: .; v_gene: TRBV6-5; CDR3aa: CASSSQGATHGYTF
j_gene: TRBJ2-7; abundance: .; v_gene: TRBV4-2; CDR3aa: CASSQRLGYEQYF
j_gene: TRBJ2-3; abundance: .; v_gene: TRBV4-3; CDR3aa: CASSQDMRADVTDTQYF
j_gene: TRBJ2-2; abundance: .; v_gene: TRBV5-1; CDR3aa: CASSLAGITGELFF
j_gene: TRBJ1-1; abundance: few; v_gene: TRBV10-1; CDR3aa: CASSESGGANTEAFF
j_gene: TRBJ2-2; abundance: few; v_gene: TRBV4-3; CDR3aa: CASSQDHGGKTGELFF
j_gene: TRBJ2-7; abundance: .; v_gene: TRBV6-6; CDR3aa: CASSYSQRGASYEQYF
j_gene: TRBJ2-7; abundance: .; v_gene: TRBV30; CDR3aa: CAWSVWGRSFYEQYF
j_gene: TRBJ1-5; abundance: once; v_gene: TRBV19; CDR3aa: CASRTEQGGNQPQHF
j_gene: TRBJ2-1; abundance: .; v_gene: TRBV3-1/TRBV3-2; CDR3aa: CASSQLAGGFAGNEQFF
j_gene: TRBJ1-2; abundance: .; v_gene: TRBV7-8; CDR3aa: CASSFRFNYGYTF
j_gene: TRBJ2-2; abundance: .; v_gene: TRBV28; CDR3aa: CASSSRVRNTGELFF
j_gene: TRBJ1-3; abundance: .; v_gene: TRBV19; CDR3aa: CASSITGPGNTIYF
j_gene: TRBJ2-5; abundance: .; v_gene: TRBV7-3; CDR3aa: CASSYLPLAQETQYF